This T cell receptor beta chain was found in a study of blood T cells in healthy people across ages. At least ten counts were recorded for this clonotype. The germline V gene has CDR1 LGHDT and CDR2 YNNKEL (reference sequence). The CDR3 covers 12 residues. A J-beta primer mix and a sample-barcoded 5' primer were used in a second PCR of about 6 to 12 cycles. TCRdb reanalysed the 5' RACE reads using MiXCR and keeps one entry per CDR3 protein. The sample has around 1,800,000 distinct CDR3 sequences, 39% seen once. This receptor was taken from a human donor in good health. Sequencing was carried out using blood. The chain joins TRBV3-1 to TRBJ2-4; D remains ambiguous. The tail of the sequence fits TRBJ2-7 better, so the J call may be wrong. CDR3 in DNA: TGTGCCAGCAGCCCCCCGGTCGGCGAGCAGTACTTC. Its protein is CASSPPVGEQYF.